This T cell receptor (beta chain) was sequenced in a study of shared clonotypes between healthy human individuals. V was clipped by 0 bases and J by 2 bases, with 9 bases between them. The germline V gene encodes CDR1 SGHRS and CDR2 YFSETQ. This CDR3 contains 14 residues. Positively selected for CCR7, the CD45RO-negative cells used as naive CD8 cells excluded terminally differentiated effector memory CD45RA+ cells. As to this clone: The sample contains more than one DNA sequence encoding this CDR3.

Measured with immunoSEQ multiplex PCR; TCRdb has only the in-frame clones, and not every one. The repertoire includes about 820,000 clones, around 92% of them detected once, and under 30% sits in the top ten. The genes are TRBV5-1 and TRBJ2-7; D gene unclear. This clonotype was obtained from a man younger than 45 in good health. Sequenced sample: naive CD8+ T cells sorted from blood. Written as DNA, the CDR3 is TGCGCCAGCAGCTTGGGGACCGGAACCTACGAGCAGTACTTC. It specifies CASSLGTGTYEQYF.